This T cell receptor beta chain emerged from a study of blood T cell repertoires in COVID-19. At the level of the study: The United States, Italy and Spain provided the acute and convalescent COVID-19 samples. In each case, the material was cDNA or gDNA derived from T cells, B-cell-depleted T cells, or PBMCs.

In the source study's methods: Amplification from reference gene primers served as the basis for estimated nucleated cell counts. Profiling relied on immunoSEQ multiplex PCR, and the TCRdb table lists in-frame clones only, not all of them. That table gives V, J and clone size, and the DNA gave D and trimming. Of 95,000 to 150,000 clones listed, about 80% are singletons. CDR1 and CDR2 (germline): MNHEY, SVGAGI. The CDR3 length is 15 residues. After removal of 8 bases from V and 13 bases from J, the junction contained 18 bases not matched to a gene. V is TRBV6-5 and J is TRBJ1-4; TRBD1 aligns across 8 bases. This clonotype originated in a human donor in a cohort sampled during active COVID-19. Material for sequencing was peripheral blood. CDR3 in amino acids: CASHPSGGLTHRLFF. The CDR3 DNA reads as TGTGCCAGCCACCCTTCAGGGGGCCTGACCCATAGACTGTTTTTT.